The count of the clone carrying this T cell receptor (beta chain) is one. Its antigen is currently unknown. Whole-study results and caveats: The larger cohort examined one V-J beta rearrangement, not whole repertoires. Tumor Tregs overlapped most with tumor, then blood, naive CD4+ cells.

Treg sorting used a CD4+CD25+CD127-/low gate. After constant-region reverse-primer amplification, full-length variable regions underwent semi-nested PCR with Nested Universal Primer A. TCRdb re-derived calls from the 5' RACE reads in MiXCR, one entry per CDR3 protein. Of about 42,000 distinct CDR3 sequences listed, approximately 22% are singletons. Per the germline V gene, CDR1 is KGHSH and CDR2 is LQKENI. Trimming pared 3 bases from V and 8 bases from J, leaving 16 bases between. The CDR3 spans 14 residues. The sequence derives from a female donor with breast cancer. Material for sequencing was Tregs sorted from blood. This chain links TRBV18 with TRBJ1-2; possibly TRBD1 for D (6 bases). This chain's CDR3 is CASSPSDGGRGYTF. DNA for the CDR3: TGTGCCAGCTCACCTTCCGACGGGGGGCGAGGCTACACCTTC.